These T cell receptor beta chains were read from a single sample in a study of T cells expressing NK-cell markers. From its re-call of the 5' RACE reads, TCRdb lists each CDR3 protein once, without DNA. The sample has approximately 440,000 distinct CDR3 sequences. What was sequenced was blood T cells: a sorted CD56 or NKG2C T cell subset, CD4+ or CD8+ T cells, or bulk PBMC T cells (not recorded which). These receptors all come from a woman aged 50 to 60 in good health. CDR3s include the opening cysteine and the closing phenylalanine or tryptophan.

CASSAGTAYNEQFF,TRBJ2-1,14,TRBV5-5
CASSPRQQPQETQYF,TRBJ2-5,15,TRBV19
CASRGPGVGNTIYF,TRBJ1-3,14,TRBV5-1
CASSWVGGYEQYF,TRBJ2-7,13,TRBV13
CSAEPLAGEPQEETQYF,TRBJ2-5,17,TRBV20-1
CASSRFSGVPSSYNEQFF,TRBJ2-1,18,TRBV14
CASRRGVVSNEQFF,TRBJ2-1,14,TRBV12-3/TRBV12-4
CASRRYPGQGLRASTDTQYF,TRBJ2-3,20,TRBV12-3/TRBV12-4
CATSSDGNTIYF,TRBJ1-3,12,TRBV24-1
CASTSGGRYTGELFF,TRBJ2-2,15,TRBV5-6
CACGGGYGYTF,TRBJ1-2,11,TRBV6-5
CSANLLKKNEAFF,TRBJ1-1,13,TRBV20-1
CASAVPGQGSGRKAEAFF,TRBJ1-1,18,TRBV6-5
CSVVSLDNTYEQYF,TRBJ2-7,14,TRBV29-1